The next 20 T cell receptor beta chains were all read from a single sample in a study of blood T cell repertoires in COVID-19. TCRdb's copy holds only in-frame clones and misses some; the assay was immunoSEQ multiplex PCR. The sample holds approximately 360,000 clones, roughly nine tenths seen once. Source material: peripheral blood. These receptors came from a man aged 40-50 years with acute or convalescent COVID-19.

The chain is built from TRBV4-2 and TRBJ1-1, with 10 bases identical to TRBD1. The CDR3 spans 14 residues. Germline CDR1 reads LGHNA; CDR2 reads YNFKEQ. With V trimmed by 2 bases and J by 11 bases, 8 bases remained unmatched. The CDR3 DNA reads TGTGCCAGCAGCCAACCCGACAGGGGGCCGAGGGCTTTCTTT. Translation gives CASSQPDRGPRAFF.

The rearrangement uses TRBV6-1 and TRBJ2-5; TRBD1 might be the D (6 bases). The CDR3 contains 15 residues. Germline-derived CDR1 and CDR2 are MNHNS and SASEGT. The V gene lost 1 base and the J gene lost 5 bases, with 14 bases spanning the gap. The CDR3 loop reads CASSEVNRAGETQYF. CDR3 nucleotide sequence: TGTGCCAGCAGTGAAGTAAACAGGGCCGGGGAGACCCAGTACTTC.

V usage is TRBV5-1 and J usage is TRBJ1-2; D ambiguous. This CDR3 is built from 15 residues. Looked up from germline, CDR1 is SGHRS and CDR2 is YFSETQ. V was cut by 0 bases and J by 1 base, with 10 bases left in between. DNA for the CDR3: TGCGCCAGCAGCTTGGCTCCGGGATTTAACTATGGCTACACCTTC. This sequence encodes CASSLAPGFNYGYTF.

This clone occurred once. In DNA, the CDR3 is TGTGCCAGCAGTGATCAACCGGGACAATCCGGCTACACCTTC. Its translation is CASSDQPGQSGYTF. This chain joins TRBV6-1 and TRBJ1-2; possibly TRBD1 for D (6 bases). V shed 3 bases and J shed 8 bases, with 16 bases lying between them. The CDR3 loop spans 14 amino acids. Germline lookup yields CDR1 MNHNS and CDR2 SASEGT.

The gene calls are TRBV5-1 and TRBJ2-1, with D maybe TRBD2 (5 bases). Germline lookup yields CDR1 SGHRS and CDR2 YFSETQ. This CDR3 comprises 14 residues. The V and J ends lost 3 bases and 5 bases respectively, with 12 bases between them. CDR3 sequence: CASSSTTSNNEQFF. In DNA, the CDR3 is TGCGCCAGCAGCTCGACTACTAGTAACAATGAGCAGTTCTTC.

This chain joins TRBV6-9 and TRBJ1-2; maybe TRBD1 (5 bases). The germline gives CDR1 MNHGY, CDR2 SVAAGI. The CDR3 spans 17 residues. V was cut by 7 bases and J by 4 bases, with 25 bases left in between. The CDR3: CASTMDRKGFERYGYTF. CDR3 sequence (DNA): TGTGCCAGCACTATGGATCGTAAGGGGTTTGAGCGCTATGGCTACACCTTC.

The chain carries TRBV6-5 and TRBJ1-1; D gene unclear. Germline-derived CDR1 and CDR2 are MNHEY and SVGAGI. The V gene lost 7 bases and the J gene lost 3 bases, with 15 bases spanning the gap. The CDR3 has 14 amino acids. CDR3 sequence reads: CASKIGGTYTEAFF. The CDR3 region has the DNA TGTGCCAGCAAGATCGGCGGAACTTACACTGAAGCTTTCTTT.

This rearrangement joins TRBV19 to TRBJ2-1, with 8 bases aligning to TRBD2. Germline values: CDR1 LNHDA, CDR2 SQIVND (reference sequence). The CDR3 is 14 residues long. Trimming took 2 bases from V and 5 from J; bases not matched to a gene: 2. CDR3 protein: CASSISGSNNEQFF. In DNA, the CDR3 is TGTGCCAGTAGTATAAGCGGGAGCAACAATGAGCAGTTCTTC.

The CDR3 sequence: CATAQAMNTEAFF. CDR3 nucleotide sequence: TGTGCCACCGCCCAGGCCATGAACACTGAAGCTTTCTTT. V usage is TRBV18 and J usage is TRBJ1-1; no definite D call. The CDR3 has 13 amino acids. V gave up 10 bases and J gave up 0 bases, with 12 bases separating them. Germline CDR1 reads KGHSH; CDR2 reads LQKENI.

The chain is built from TRBV30 and TRBJ2-7; D not resolved. Germline V gene sequence: CDR1 GTSNPN, CDR2 SVGIG (reference sequence). This CDR3 spans 12 amino acids. The ends were cut back, 2 bases at V and 2 bases at J, with 7 bases in the middle. CDR3 bases: TGTGCCTGGAGTTGGCAAGCCTACGAGCAGTACTTC. The encoded protein is CAWSWQAYEQYF.

This chain joins TRBV30 and TRBJ2-7; TRBD2 agrees at 8 bases. This CDR3 is 14 amino acids long. With V trimmed by 8 bases and J by 3 bases, 12 bases remained unmatched. Germline CDR1 GTSNPN, CDR2 SVGIG (reference sequence). In nucleotides, the CDR3 is TGTGCCGCAGAACAAACTAGCGGTAGCTACGAGCAGTACTTC. Its protein is CAAEQTSGSYEQYF.

The V call is TRBV29-1, the J call TRBJ2-7, with 8 bases matching TRBD2. CDR1 is SQVTM, CDR2 ANQGSEA, per germline. V lost 3 bases and J lost 1; bases outside the gene matches: 5. This CDR3 spans 14 amino acids. CDR3 protein: CSVEGLVGSYEQYF. CDR3 coding DNA: TGCAGCGTTGAGGGACTAGTCGGTTCCTACGAGCAGTACTTC.

This clone was seen only a few times. The chain recombines TRBV3-1 (or the pseudogene TRBV3-2) with TRBJ1-2; 8 positions agree with TRBD1. This CDR3 comprises 13 residues. The germline gives CDR1 LGHDT, CDR2 YNNKEL (reference sequence). Germline trimming cut 4 bases from V and 5 bases from J; bases unmatched to any gene: 3. CDR3 sequence (DNA): TGTGCCAGCAGCCTTACAGGGGGGTATGGCTACACCTTC. It encodes CASSLTGGYGYTF.

This sequence joins TRBV3-1 (or the pseudogene TRBV3-2) and TRBJ1-1; D remains ambiguous. The V and J ends lost 3 bases and 11 bases respectively, with 13 bases between them. There are 12 residues in the CDR3. The germline CDR1 and CDR2 sequences are LGHDT and YNNKEL (reference sequence). The CDR3 sequence: CASSQTLETAFF. DNA for the CDR3: TGTGCCAGCAGCCAGACCTTGGAGACGGCTTTCTTT.

The chain has TRBV18 and TRBJ2-5, with D tentatively TRBD1 (5 bases). This CDR3 has 15 residues. Germline V gene data show CDR1 as KGHSH and CDR2 as LQKENI. V lost 3 bases and J lost 1, with 12 bases in between. The CDR3 is CASSPPSTGQETQYF. The CDR3 coding sequence is TGTGCCAGCTCACCCCCATCAACAGGCCAAGAGACCCAGTACTTC.

J is TRBJ1-1 and V is TRBV6-4; TRBD1 aligns across 9 bases. The CDR3 runs 14 residues. V dropped 5 bases and J dropped 8; count of bases not matched to a gene: 9. Germline V gene data show CDR1 as MRHNA and CDR2 as SNTAGT. The CDR3, as DNA: TGTGCCAGCAGTCCCCGGACAGGGGACCGAGAAGCTTTCTTT. Its translation: CASSPRTGDREAFF.

The CDR3 reads CASSLAPGSGWEQYF. The CDR3 bases are TGTGCCAGCAGCTTAGCGCCCGGGTCGGGGTGGGAGCAGTACTTC. The rearrangement joins TRBV7-9 to TRBJ2-7, with TRBD2 as a possible D gene (5 bases). This CDR3 has 15 residues. CDR1 and CDR2 (germline): SEHNR, FQNEAQ (reference sequence). V shed 0 bases and J shed 7 bases, with 16 bases lying between them.

The genes are TRBV5-1 and TRBJ1-4; no clear D gene. CDR1 and CDR2 (germline): SGHRS, YFSETQ. The CDR3 loop spans 14 amino acids. The V and J ends lost 2 bases and 3 bases respectively, with 8 bases between them. The CDR3 loop reads CASSFGGPNEKLFF. CDR3 in DNA: TGCGCCAGCAGCTTCGGCGGCCCTAATGAAAAACTGTTTTTT. The whole variable domain, filled in from reference TRBV5-1 and TRBJ1-4, reads KAGVTQTPRYLIKTRGQQVTLSCSPISGHRSVSWYQQTPGQGLQFLFEYFSETQRNKGNFPGRFSGRQFSNSRSEMNVSTLELGDSALYLCASSFGGPNEKLFFGSGTQLSVL.

This chain uses TRBV4-2 with TRBJ1-6; possibly TRBD1 for D (5 bases). This CDR3 spans 18 amino acids. The germline V and J ends were trimmed by 0 bases and 3 bases, with 15 bases remaining between them. CDR1 is LGHNA, CDR2 YNFKEQ, per germline. This CDR3 is CASSQEGRGSNYNSPLHF. The CDR3 region has the DNA TGTGCCAGCAGCCAAGAGGGGCGGGGTAGTAACTATAATTCACCCCTCCACTTT.

This clone has a single count. The chain joins TRBV7-2 to TRBJ1-2; D unresolved. Germline CDR1 SGHTA, CDR2 FQGNSA. With 0 bases removed from V and 6 bases from J, the gap between germline ends came to 17 bases. The CDR3 loop spans 16 amino acids. The CDR3 protein is CASSLAYRGLDDGYTF. The CDR3 DNA reads as TGTGCCAGCAGCTTAGCGTACCGCGGGCTCGATGATGGCTACACCTTC.